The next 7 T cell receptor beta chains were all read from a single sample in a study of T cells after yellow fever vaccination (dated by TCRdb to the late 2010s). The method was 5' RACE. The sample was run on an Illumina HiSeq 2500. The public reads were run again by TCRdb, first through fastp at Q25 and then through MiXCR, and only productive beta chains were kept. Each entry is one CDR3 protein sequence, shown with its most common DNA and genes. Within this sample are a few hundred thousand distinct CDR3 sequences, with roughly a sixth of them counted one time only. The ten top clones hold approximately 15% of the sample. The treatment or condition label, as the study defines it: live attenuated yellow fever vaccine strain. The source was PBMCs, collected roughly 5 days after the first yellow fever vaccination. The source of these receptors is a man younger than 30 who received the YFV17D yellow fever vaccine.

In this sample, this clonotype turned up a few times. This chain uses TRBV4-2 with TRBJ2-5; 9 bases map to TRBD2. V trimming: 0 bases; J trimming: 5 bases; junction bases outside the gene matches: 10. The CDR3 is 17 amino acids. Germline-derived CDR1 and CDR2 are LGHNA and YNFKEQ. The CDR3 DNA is TGTGCCAGCAGCCAAGATTCTTGGCGGGGGGGCCGTGAGACCCAGTACTTC. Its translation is CASSQDSWRGGRETQYF.

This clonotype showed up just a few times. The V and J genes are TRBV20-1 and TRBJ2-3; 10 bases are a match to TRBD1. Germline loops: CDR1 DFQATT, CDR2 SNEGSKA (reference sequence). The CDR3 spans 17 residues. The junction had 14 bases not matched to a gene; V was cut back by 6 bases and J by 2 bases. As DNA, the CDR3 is TGCAGTGCGAGGGTTTTTTTGGGACAGGGGTACACAGATACGCAGTATTTT. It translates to CSARVFLGQGYTDTQYF.

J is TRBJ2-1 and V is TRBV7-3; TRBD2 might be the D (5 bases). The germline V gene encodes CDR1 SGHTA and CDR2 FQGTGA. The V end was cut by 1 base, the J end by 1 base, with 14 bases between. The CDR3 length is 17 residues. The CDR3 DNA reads TGTGCCAGCAGCTTAAATGGCGGGCGGATGTCCTACAATGAGCAGTTCTTC. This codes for CASSLNGGRMSYNEQFF.

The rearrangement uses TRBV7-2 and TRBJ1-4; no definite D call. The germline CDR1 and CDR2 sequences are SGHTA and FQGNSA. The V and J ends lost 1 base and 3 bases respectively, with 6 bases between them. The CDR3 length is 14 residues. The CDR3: CASSLEAANEKLFF. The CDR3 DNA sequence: TGTGCCAGCAGCTTAGAGGCGGCTAATGAAAAACTGTTTTTT.

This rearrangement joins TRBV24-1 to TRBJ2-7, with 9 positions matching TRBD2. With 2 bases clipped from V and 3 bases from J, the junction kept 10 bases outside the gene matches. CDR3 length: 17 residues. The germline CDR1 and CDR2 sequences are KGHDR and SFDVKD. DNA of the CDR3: TGTGCCACCAGTGATTGCCTCGGGACTAGCAGATTCTACGAGCAGTACTTC. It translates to CATSDCLGTSRFYEQYF.

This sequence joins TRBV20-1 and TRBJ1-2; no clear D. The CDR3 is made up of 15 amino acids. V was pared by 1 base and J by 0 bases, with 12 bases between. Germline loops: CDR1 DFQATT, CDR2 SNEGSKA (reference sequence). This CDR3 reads CSARVWEFANYGYTF. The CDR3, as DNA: TGCAGTGCTAGAGTTTGGGAGTTCGCTAACTATGGCTACACCTTC.

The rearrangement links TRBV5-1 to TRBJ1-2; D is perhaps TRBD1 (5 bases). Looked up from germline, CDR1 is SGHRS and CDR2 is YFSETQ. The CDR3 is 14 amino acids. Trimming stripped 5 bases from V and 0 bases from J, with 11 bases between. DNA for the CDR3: TGCGCCAGCAGGGGAGGGGCATCTAACTATGGCTACACCTTC. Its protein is CASRGGASNYGYTF.